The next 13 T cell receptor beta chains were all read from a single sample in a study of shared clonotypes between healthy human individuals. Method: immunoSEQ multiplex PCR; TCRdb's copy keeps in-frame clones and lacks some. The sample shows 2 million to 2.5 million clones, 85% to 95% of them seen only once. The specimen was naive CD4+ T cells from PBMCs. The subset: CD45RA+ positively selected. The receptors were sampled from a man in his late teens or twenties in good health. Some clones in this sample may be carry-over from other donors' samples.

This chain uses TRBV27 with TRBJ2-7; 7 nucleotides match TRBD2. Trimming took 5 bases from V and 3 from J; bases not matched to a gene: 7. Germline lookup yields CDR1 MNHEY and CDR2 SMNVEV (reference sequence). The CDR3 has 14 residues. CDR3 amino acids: CASSPSSGIYEQYF. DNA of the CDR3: TGTGCCAGCAGTCCCTCTAGCGGTATCTACGAGCAGTACTTC.

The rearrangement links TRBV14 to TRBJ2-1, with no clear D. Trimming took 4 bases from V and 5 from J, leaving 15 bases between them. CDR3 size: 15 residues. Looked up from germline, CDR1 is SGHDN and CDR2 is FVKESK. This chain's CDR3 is CASSPLLGNHNEQFF. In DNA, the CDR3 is TGTGCCAGCAGCCCCCTCCTAGGGAACCACAATGAGCAGTTCTTC. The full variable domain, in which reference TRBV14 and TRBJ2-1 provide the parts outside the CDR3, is EAGVTQFPSHSVIEKGQTVTLRCDPISGHDNLYWYRRVMGKEIKFLLHFVKESKQDESGMPNNRFLAERTGGTYSTLKVQPAELEDSGVYFCASSPLLGNHNEQFFGPGTRLTVL.

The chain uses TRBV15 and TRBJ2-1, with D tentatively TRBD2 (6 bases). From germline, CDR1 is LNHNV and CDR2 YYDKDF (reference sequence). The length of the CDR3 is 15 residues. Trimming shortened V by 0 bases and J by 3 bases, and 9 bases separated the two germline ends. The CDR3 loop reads CATSRDLTSYNEQFF. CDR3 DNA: TGTGCCACCAGCAGAGATTTGACTAGCTACAATGAGCAGTTCTTC. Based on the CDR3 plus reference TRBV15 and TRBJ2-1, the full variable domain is DAMVIQNPRYQVTQFGKPVTLSCSQTLNHNVMYWYQQKSSQAPKLLFHYYDKDFNNEADTPDNFQSRRPNTSFCFLDIRSPGLGDTAMYLCATSRDLTSYNEQFFGPGTRLTVL.

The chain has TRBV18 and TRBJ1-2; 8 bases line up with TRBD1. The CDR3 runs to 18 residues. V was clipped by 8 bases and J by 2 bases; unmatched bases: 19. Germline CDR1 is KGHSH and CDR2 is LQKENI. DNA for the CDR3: TGTGCCAGCCTTCGGGACAGGAACTATCGGGACATGAACTATGGCTACACCTTC. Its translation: CASLRDRNYRDMNYGYTF.

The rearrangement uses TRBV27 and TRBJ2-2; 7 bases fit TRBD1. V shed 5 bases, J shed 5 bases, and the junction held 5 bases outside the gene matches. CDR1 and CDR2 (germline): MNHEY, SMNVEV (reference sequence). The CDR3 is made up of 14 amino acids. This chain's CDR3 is CASSRTGWTGELFF. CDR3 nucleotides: TGTGCCAGCAGTCGGACAGGTTGGACCGGGGAGCTGTTTTTT.

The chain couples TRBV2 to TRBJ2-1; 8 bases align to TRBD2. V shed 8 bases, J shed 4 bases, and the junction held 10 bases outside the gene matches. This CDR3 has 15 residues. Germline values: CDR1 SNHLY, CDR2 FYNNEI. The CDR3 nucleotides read TGTGCCAGCCTCGAGGCGGGAGGTTCGTACAATGAGCAGTTCTTC. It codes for CASLEAGGSYNEQFF. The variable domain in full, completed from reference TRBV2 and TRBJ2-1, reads EPEVTQTPSHQVTQMGQEVILRCVPISNHLYFYWYRQILGQKVEFLVSFYNNEISEKSEIFDDQFSVERPDGSNFTLKIRSTKLEDSAMYFCASLEAGGSYNEQFFGPGTRLTVL.

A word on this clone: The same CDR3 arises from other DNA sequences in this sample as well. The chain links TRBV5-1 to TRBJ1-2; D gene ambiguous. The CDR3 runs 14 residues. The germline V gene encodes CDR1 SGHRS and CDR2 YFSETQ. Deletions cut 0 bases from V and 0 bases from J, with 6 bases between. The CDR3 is CASSLGGANYGYTF. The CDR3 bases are TGCGCCAGCAGCTTGGGAGGAGCTAACTATGGCTACACCTTC.

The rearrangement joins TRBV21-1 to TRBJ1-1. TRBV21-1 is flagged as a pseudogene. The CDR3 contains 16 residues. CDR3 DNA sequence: TGTGCCAGCAGCAACGTTCCCCCATTGCCATTCACTGAAGCTTTCTTT. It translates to CASSNVPPLPFTEAFF.

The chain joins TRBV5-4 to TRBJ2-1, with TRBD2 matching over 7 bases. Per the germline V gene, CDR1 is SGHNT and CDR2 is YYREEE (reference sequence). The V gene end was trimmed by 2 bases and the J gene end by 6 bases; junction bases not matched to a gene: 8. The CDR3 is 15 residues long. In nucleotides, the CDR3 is TGTGCCAGCAGCTTAGGACGAGCGGGGCTCAATGAGCAGTTCTTC. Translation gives CASSLGRAGLNEQFF.

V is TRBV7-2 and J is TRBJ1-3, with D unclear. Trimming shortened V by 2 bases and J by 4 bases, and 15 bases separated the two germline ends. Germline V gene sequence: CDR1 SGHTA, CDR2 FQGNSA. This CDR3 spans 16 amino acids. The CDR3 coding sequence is TGTGCCAGCAGCTTAAGTCGTCTCCGGGCGGGAAACACCATATATTTT. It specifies CASSLSRLRAGNTIYF.

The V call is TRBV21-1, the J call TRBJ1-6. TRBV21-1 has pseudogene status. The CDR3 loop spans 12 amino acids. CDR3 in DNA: TGTGCCAGCAGCATCGATCATCCGGGTTCCCACTTT. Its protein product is CASSIDHPGSHF.

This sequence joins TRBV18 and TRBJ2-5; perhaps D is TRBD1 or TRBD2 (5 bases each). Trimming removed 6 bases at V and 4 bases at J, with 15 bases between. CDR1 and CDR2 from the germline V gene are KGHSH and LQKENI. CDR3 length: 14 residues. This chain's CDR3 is CASSPDSQGETQYF. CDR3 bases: TGTGCCAGCTCCCCGGACTCCCAGGGAGAGACCCAGTACTTC.

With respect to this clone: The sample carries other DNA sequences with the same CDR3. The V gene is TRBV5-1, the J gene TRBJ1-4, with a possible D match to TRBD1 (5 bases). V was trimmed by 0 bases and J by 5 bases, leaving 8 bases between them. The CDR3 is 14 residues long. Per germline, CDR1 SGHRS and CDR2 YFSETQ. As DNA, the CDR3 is TGCGCCAGCAGCTTGGTAGGGGAAAATGAAAAACTGTTTTTT. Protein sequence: CASSLVGENEKLFF.